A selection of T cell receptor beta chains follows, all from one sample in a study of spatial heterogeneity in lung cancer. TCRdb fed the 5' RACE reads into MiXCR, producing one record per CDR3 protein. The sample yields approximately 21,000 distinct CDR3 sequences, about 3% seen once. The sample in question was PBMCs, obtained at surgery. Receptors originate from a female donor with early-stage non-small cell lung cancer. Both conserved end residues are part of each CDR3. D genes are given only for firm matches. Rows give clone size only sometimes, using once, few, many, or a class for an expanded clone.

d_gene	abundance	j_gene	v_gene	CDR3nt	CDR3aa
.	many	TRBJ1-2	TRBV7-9	TGTGCCAGCAGCGCCGGGACTCTCTATGGCTACACCTTC	CASSAGTLYGYTF
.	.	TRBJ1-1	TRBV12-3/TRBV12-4	TGTGCCAGCAGTCACTTGGGACTTATGAACACTGAAGCTTTCTTT	CASSHLGLMNTEAFF
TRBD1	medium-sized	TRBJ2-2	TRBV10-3	TGTGCCATCAGCCAGGGGGACGCGAACACCGGGGAGCTGTTTTTT	CAISQGDANTGELFF
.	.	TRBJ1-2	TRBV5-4	TGTGCCAGCAGCTTGCAGGGCCACTATGGCTACACCTTC	CASSLQGHYGYTF
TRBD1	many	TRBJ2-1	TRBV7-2	TGTGCCAGCAGCCCTGGGACAGGGAGCGCCTATGAGCAGTTCTTC	CASSPGTGSAYEQFF
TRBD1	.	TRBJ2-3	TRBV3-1	TGTGCCAGCAGCCGATCCGGGACAGGGACAGATACGCAGTATTTT	CASSRSGTGTDTQYF
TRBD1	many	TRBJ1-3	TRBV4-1	TGCGCCAGCAGCCGGCCAGGGGGCCCTGGAAACACCATATATTTT	CASSRPGGPGNTIYF
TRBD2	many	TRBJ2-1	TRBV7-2	TGTGCCAGCAGCCGCCAGGGACTAGCGAGTGACAATGAGCAGTTCTTC	CASSRQGLASDNEQFF
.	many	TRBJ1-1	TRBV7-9	TGTGCCAGCTCGGGTTCTGAAGCTTTCTTT	CASSGSEAFF
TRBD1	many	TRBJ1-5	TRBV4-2	TGTGCCAGCAGCCAAGATTCCACAGGGGTTGGGAATCTGCCCCAGCATTTT	CASSQDSTGVGNLPQHF
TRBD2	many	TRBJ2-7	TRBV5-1	TGCGCCAGCAGCTCGTCTTTTCTAGCGGGAGCTCGGGAGCAGTACTTC	CASSSSFLAGAREQYF
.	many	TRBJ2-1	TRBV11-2	TGTGCCAGCAGCCCCCTTCCTAAAGGCCTTTACAATGAGCAGTTCTTC	CASSPLPKGLYNEQFF
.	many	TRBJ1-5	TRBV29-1	TGCAGCATCCGAGACGGCAATCAGCCCCAGCATTTT	CSIRDGNQPQHF
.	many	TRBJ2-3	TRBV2	TGTGCCAGCAGTGAATTGGGGAATACGCAGTATTTT	CASSELGNTQYF
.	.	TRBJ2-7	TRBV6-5	TGTGCCAGCAGTTACCTCCCGGGAGCAAGGTCCCACGAGCAGTACTTC	CASSYLPGARSHEQYF
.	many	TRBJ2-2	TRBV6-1	TGTGCCAGCAGTGAATTTTCGGTAGTCTTGTTGGTGGTGCTGTTTTTT	CASSEFSVVLLVVLFF
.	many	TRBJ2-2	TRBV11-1	TGTGCCAGCAGCTTAGCAGCCCCCCGGAGCACCGGGGAGCTGTTTTTT	CASSLAAPRSTGELFF
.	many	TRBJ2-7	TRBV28	TGTGCCAGCAGCTGGGGAACAGGGAGTGTAGCCTACGAGCAGTACTTC	CASSWGTGSVAYEQYF
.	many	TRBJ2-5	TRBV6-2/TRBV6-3	TGTGCCAGCAGTATGGGGGAGAGAGAGACCCAGTACTTC	CASSMGERETQYF
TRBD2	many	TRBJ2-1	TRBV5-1	TGCGCCAGCAGCTTAGGGACTAGCGGGAGCTTTTACAATGAGCAGTTCTTC	CASSLGTSGSFYNEQFF
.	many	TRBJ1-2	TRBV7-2	TGTGCCAGCAGCTTAGGTTGGGGTAAAAATGGCTACACCTTC	CASSLGWGKNGYTF
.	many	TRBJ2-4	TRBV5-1	TGCGCCAGCAGCTTGGGGTCAGCGAGAGCAAACATTCAGTACTTC	CASSLGSARANIQYF
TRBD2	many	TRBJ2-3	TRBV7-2	TGTGCCAGCAGCTTAGAAACTAGCGGGATGTCTACAGATACGCAGTATTTT	CASSLETSGMSTDTQYF
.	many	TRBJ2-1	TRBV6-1	TGTGCCAGCAGGCCCCCGGTCCGCATCTACAATGAGCAGTTCTTC	CASRPPVRIYNEQFF
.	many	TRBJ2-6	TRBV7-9	TGTGCCAGCAGCGGCGGGGCCAACGTCCTGACTTTC	CASSGGANVLTF
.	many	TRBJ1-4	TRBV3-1	TGTGCCAGCAGCCGGACTAATGAAAAACTGTTTTTT	CASSRTNEKLFF
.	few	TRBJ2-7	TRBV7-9	TGTGCCAGCAGCCTAGAGTACCGGGGACAAGAGCAGTACTTC	CASSLEYRGQEQYF
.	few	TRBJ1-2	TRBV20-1	TGCAGTGCAGACCTTTCGGGGGAGAGAGGCTACACCTTC	CSADLSGERGYTF
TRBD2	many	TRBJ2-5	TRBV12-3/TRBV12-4	TGTGCCAGCAGTACGACTAGCGGGGGGCTCCAAGAGACCCAGTACTTC	CASSTTSGGLQETQYF
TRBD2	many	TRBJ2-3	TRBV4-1	TGCGCCAGCAGCCCGCGGGGACTAGCGGGGAACACAGATACGCAGTATTTT	CASSPRGLAGNTDTQYF
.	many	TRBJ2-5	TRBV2	TGTGCCAGCAGTAAAGGACTCATGTACCAAGAGACCCAGTACTTC	CASSKGLMYQETQYF
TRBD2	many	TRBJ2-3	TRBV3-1	TGTGCCAGCAGCCAGAGCGGGAGTATTAGAGATACGCAGTATTTT	CASSQSGSIRDTQYF
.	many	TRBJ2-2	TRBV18	TGTGCCAGCTCACCACCCAACCTCCCGGATGGGGAGCTGTTTTTT	CASSPPNLPDGELFF
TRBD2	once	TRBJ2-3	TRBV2	TGTGCCAGCACCAGCGGGGGAAGCACAGATACGCAGTATTTT	CASTSGGSTDTQYF
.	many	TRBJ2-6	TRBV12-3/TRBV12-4	TGTGCCAGTACAACCCGGGCCAACGTCCTGACTTTC	CASTTRANVLTF
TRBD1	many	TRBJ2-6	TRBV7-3	TGTGCCAGCAGCTTAAAGGGGACAGGGTCAGGGGCCAACGTCCTGACTTTC	CASSLKGTGSGANVLTF
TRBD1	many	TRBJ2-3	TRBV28	TGTGCCAGCGGAAGACAGGGAGAAGGAGATACGCAGTATTTT	CASGRQGEGDTQYF
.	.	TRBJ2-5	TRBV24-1	TGTGCCACCAGTGACAGCCAAGAGACCCAGTACTTC	CATSDSQETQYF
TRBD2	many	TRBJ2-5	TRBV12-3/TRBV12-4	TGTGCCAGCAGTGGGACTAGCGGAGAGACCCAGTACTTC	CASSGTSGETQYF
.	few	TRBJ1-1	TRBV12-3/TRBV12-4	TGTGCCAGCAGTTTAGGGACGGTGAACACTGAAGCTTTCTTT	CASSLGTVNTEAFF
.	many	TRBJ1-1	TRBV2	TGTGCCAGCCAACCCCAGGGGTTAAGGACTGAAGCTTTCTTT	CASQPQGLRTEAFF
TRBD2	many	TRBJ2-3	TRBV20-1	TGCAGTGCTAGAGCTAGCGGTGGAGCAGATACGCAGTATTTT	CSARASGGADTQYF
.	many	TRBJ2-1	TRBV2	TGTGCCAGCAGTGTAGTAGCGGAACAATACAATGAGCAGTTCTTC	CASSVVAEQYNEQFF
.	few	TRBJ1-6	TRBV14	TGTGCCAGCAGCCGAACTAATTCACCCCTCCACTTT	CASSRTNSPLHF
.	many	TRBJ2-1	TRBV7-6	TGTGCCAGCAGCTTAGCTCCGACACTAAATGAGCAGTTCTTC	CASSLAPTLNEQFF
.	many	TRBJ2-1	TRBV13	TGTGCCAGCAGCCCGCGGGGTCTAAGCTCCTACAATGAGCAGTTCTTC	CASSPRGLSSYNEQFF
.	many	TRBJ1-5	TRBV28	TGTGCCAGCAGTCCGGACGAAGTGGCTTCGCCCCAGCATTTT	CASSPDEVASPQHF
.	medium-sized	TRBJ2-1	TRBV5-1	TGCGCCAGCAGCTTGAGCGCTTACTCCTACAATGAGCAGTTCTTC	CASSLSAYSYNEQFF
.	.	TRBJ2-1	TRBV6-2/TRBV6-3	TGTGCCAGCCGACAGGGGAGGGGTGAGCAGTTCTTC	CASRQGRGEQFF
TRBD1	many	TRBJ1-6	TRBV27	TGTGCCAGCAGTTTGTTTGTAGGGACAGGGGGCTCACCCCTCCACTTT	CASSLFVGTGGSPLHF
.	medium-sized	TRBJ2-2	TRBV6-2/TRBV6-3	TGTGCCAGCAGCTCTAGGGGCGTCAACACCGGGGAGCTGTTTTTT	CASSSRGVNTGELFF
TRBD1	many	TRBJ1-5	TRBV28	TGTGCCAGCAGTCCGGGGACAGCCAGGCGACAGCCCCAGCATTTT	CASSPGTARRQPQHF
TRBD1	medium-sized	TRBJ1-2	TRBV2	TGTGCCAGCGGGACAGGGACACTTAACTATGGCTACACCTTC	CASGTGTLNYGYTF
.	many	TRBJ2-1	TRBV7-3	TGTGCCAGCAGCTTAAATGCAGATTTATACAATGAGCAGTTCTTC	CASSLNADLYNEQFF
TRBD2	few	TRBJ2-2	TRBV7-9	TGTGCCAGCAGACCCGGGACTAGCGGACTTACCGGGGAGCTGTTTTTT	CASRPGTSGLTGELFF